This TCR beta chain was profiled in a study of blood T cell repertoires in COVID-19. Some clones are missing from TCRdb's copy, which holds only in-frame ones; the method was immunoSEQ multiplex PCR. The data hold some 200,000 clones, with 87% observed a single time. V was cut by 6 bases and J by 0 bases, with 12 bases left in between. The CDR3 consists of 14 residues. Germline V lookup: CDR1 MNHEY, CDR2 SVGAGI. The gene calls are TRBV6-5 and TRBJ2-7; D gene uncertain. Sequences were obtained from peripheral blood. This sequence originates from a woman younger than 30 who had recovered from COVID-19. The CDR3 DNA is TGTGCCAGCAGGGAGCAGACCCTCTCCTACGAGCAGTACTTC. Encoded protein: CASREQTLSYEQYF.